This T cell receptor beta chain derives from a study of T cell repertoires in ileal Crohn's disease. Worth noting for this clone: Its specificity is not known.

Study-level findings and limits: Clonal expansions were more frequent in active smokers than non-smokers at surgery.

Profiled with immunoSEQ multiplex PCR; TCRdb holds only in-frame clones, not every one. The repertoire includes about 16,000 clones, about 90% of them detected once, and around 5.6% sits in the top ten. Germline loops: CDR1 SQVTM, CDR2 ANQGSEA. Trimming left V 8 bases short and J 4 bases short, with 17 bases between. The CDR3 is made up of 13 amino acids. This chain links TRBV29-1 with TRBJ1-1, with D perhaps TRBD1 (5 bases). Source material: ileal tissue. This TCR derives from an adult with Crohn's disease. CDR3 in DNA: TGCAGCACGGGTGAAGTGGGGGGCACTGAAGCTTTCTTT. Translating gives CSTGEVGGTEAFF. Drawing the rest from reference TRBV29-1 and TRBJ1-1, the complete variable domain is SAVISQKPSRDICQRGTSLTIQCQVDSQVTMMFWYRQQPGQSLTLIATANQGSEATYESGFVIDKFPISRPNLTFSTLTVSNMSPEDSSIYLCSTGEVGGTEAFFGQGTRLTVV.